This T cell receptor (beta chain) was sequenced in a study of shared clonotypes between healthy human individuals. Study results and caveats: In contrast to clonotypes shared by all four donors, non-shared clonotypes had lower generation probabilities.

Germline V gives CDR1 SGDLS, CDR2 YYNGEE. With 1 base clipped from V and 5 bases from J, the junction kept 12 bases outside the gene matches. The CDR3 length is 17 residues. Naivety among CD8 cells was defined by CD45RO negativity and positive CCR7 selection, thereby excluding terminally differentiated effector memory CD45RA+ cells. A word on this clone: The antigen is undetermined.

Sequenced by immunoSEQ multiplex PCR; TCRdb stores in-frame clones only, minus some. Among about 680,000 clones listed, about 91% were seen once. The V and J genes are TRBV9 and TRBJ2-1; the match to TRBD1 covers 7 bases. This receptor was identified in a man aged 25 to 45 in good health. Specimen: naive CD8+ T cells sorted from blood. CDR3 nucleotide sequence: TGTGCCAGCAGCGTACGTACGGACAGGCACTACAACAATGAGCAGTTCTTC. Translation gives CASSVRTDRHYNNEQFF.